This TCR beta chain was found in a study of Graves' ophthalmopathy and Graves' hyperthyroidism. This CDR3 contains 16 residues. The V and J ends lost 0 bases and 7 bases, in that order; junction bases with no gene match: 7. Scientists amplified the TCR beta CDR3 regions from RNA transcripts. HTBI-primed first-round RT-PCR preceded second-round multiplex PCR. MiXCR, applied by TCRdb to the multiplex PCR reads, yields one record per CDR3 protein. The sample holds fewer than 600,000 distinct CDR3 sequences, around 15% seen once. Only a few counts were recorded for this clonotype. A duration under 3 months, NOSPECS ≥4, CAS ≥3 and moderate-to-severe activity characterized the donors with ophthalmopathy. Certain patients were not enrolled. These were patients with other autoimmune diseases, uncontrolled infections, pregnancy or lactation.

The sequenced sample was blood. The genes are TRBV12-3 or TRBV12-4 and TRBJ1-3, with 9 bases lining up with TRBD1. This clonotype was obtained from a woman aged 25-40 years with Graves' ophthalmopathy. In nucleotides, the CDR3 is TGTGCCAGCAGTTTAGCATACAGGGGGCCGAGGAACACCATATATTTT. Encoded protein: CASSLAYRGPRNTIYF.